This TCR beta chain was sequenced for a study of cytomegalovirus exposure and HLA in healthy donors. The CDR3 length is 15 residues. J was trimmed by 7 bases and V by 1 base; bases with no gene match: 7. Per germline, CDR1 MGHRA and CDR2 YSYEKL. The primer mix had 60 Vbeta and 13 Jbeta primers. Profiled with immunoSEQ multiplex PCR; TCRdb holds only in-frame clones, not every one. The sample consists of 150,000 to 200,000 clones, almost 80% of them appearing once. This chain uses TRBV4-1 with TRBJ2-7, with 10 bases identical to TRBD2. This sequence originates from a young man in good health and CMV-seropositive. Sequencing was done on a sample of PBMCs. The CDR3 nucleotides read TGCGCCAGCAGCCAAGTGGCTAGCGGGAGCAGTGAGCAGTACTTC. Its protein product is CASSQVASGSSEQYF.